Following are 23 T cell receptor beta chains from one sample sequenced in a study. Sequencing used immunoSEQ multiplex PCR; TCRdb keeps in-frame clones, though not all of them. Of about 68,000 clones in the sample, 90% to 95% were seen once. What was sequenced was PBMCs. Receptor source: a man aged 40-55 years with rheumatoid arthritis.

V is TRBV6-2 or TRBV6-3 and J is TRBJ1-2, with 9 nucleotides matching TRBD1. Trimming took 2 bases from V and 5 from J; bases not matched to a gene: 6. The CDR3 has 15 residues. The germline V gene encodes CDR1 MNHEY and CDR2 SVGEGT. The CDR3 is CASSYTGGVDYGYTF. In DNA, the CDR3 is TGTGCCAGCAGTTACACAGGGGGCGTTGATTATGGCTACACCTTC.

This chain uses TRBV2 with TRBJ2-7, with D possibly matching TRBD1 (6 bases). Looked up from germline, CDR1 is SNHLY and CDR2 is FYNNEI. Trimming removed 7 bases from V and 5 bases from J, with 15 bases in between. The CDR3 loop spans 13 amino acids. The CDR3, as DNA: TGTGCCAGCATTACAGGGTTAGGCAACGAGCAGTACTTC. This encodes CASITGLGNEQYF.

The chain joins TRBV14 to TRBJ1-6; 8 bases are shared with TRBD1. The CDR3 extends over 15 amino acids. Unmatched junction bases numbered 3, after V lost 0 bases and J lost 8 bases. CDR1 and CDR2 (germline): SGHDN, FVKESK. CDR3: CASSQDRGQDSPLHF. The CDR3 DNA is TGTGCCAGCAGCCAAGACAGGGGACAGGATTCACCCCTCCACTTT.

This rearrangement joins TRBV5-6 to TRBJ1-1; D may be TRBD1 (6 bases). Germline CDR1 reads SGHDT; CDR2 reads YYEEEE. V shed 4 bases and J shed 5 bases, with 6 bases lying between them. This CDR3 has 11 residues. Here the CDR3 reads CASSQGTEAFF. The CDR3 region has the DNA TGTGCCAGCAGCCAGGGGACTGAAGCTTTCTTT.

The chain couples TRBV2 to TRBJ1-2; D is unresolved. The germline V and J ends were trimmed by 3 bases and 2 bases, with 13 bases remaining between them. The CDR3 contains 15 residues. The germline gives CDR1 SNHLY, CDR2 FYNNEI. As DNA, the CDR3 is TGTGCCAGCAGTGACCCCGGCATAACAAACTATGGCTACACCTTC. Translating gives CASSDPGITNYGYTF.

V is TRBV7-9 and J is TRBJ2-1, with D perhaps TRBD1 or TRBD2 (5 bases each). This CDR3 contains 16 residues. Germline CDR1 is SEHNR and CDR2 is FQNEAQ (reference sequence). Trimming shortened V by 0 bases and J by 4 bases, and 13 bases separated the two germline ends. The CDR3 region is CASSLALRDPYNEQFF. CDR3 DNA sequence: TGTGCCAGCAGCTTAGCCCTAAGGGACCCTTACAATGAGCAGTTCTTC.

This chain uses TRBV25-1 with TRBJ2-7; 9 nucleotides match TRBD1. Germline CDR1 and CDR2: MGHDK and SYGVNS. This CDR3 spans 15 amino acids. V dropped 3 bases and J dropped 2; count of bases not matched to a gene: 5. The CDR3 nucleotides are TGTGCCAGCAGTGATCCGGGACAGGGCCCCTACGAGCAGTACTTC. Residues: CASSDPGQGPYEQYF.

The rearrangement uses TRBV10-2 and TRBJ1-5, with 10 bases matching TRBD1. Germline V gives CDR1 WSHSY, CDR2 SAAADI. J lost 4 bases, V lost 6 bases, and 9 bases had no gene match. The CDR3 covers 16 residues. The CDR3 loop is CASSLTGGAENQPQHF. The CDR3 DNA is TGCGCCAGCAGCCTGACAGGGGGCGCGGAGAATCAGCCCCAGCATTTT.

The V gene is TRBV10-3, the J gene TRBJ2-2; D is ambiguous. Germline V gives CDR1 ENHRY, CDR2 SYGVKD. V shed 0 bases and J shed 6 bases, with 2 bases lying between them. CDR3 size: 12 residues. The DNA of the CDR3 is TGTGCCATCAGTGAGTCGGCCGGGGAGCTGTTTTTT. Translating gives CAISESAGELFF.

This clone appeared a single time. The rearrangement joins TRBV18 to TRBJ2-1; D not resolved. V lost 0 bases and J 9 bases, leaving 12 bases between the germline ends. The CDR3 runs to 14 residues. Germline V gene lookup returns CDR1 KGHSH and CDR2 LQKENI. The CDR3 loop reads CASSPPGIGLEQFF. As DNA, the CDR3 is TGTGCCAGCTCACCACCGGGGATAGGTCTTGAGCAGTTCTTC.

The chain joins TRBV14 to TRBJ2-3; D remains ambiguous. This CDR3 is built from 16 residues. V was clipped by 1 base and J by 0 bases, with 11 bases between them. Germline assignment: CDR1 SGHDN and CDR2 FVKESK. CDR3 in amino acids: CASSQGTTTSTDTQYF. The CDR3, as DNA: TGTGCCAGCAGCCAAGGAACTACTACGAGCACAGATACGCAGTATTTT.

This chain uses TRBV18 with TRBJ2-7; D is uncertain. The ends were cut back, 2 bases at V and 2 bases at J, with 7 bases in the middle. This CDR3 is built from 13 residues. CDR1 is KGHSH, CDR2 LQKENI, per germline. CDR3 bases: TGTGCCAGCTCACCATCAGGTACCTACGAGCAGTACTTC. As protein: CASSPSGTYEQYF.

The CDR3 loop reads CASKTGSFGYTF. The CDR3 DNA is TGTGCCAGTAAGACAGGTTCGTTCGGCTACACCTTC. J is TRBJ1-2 and V is TRBV19; the D gene is possibly TRBD1 (6 bases). Germline values: CDR1 LNHDA, CDR2 SQIVND (reference sequence). V dropped 7 bases and J dropped 8 bases, with 14 bases sitting between them. The CDR3 is 12 residues long.

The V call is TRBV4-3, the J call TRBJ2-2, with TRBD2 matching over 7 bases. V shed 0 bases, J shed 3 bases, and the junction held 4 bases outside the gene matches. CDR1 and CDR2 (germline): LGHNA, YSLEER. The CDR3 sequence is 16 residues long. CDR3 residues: CASSQEPGGDTGELFF. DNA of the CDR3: TGCGCCAGCAGCCAAGAACCGGGAGGCGACACCGGGGAGCTGTTTTTT.

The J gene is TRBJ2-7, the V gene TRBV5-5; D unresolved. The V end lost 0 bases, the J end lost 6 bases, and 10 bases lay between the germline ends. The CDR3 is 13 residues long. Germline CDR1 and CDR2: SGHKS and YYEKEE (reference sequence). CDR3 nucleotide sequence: TGTGCCAGCAGCTTGGGAGACTGGGGCGAGCAGTACTTC. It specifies CASSLGDWGEQYF.

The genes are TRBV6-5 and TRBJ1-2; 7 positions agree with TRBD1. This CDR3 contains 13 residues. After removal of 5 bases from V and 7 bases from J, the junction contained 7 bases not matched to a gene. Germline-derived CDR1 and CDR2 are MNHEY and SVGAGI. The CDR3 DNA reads TGTGCCAGCAGTCTCGACAGGGTGGGTGGCTACACCTTC. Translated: CASSLDRVGGYTF.

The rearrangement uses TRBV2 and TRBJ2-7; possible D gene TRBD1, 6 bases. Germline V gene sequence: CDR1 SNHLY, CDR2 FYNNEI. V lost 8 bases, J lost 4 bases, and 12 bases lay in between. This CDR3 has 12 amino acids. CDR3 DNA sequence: TGTGCCAGCCTAACAGGGTCGTACGAGCAGTACTTC. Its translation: CASLTGSYEQYF. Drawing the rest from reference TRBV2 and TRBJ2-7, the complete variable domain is EPEVTQTPSHQVTQMGQEVILRCVPISNHLYFYWYRQILGQKVEFLVSFYNNEISEKSEIFDDQFSVERPDGSNFTLKIRSTKLEDSAMYFCASLTGSYEQYFGPGTRLTVT.

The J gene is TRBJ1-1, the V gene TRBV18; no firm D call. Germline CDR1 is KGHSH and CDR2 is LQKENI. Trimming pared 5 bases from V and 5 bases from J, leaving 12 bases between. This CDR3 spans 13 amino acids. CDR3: CASSAIRDTEAFF. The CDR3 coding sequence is TGTGCCAGCTCAGCCATAAGAGATACTGAAGCTTTCTTT.

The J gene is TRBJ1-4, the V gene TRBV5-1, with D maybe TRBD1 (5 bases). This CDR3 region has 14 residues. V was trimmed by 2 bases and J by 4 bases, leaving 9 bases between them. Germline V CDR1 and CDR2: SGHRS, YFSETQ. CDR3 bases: TGCGCCAGCAGCTTAGACAGTAGTAATGAAAAACTGTTTTTT. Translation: CASSLDSSNEKLFF.

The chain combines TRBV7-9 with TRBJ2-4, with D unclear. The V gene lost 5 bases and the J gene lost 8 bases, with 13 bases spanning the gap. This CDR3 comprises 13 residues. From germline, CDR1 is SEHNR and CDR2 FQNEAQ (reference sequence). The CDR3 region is CASSLVREDIQYF. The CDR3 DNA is TGTGCCAGCAGCCTCGTACGCGAAGACATTCAGTACTTC.

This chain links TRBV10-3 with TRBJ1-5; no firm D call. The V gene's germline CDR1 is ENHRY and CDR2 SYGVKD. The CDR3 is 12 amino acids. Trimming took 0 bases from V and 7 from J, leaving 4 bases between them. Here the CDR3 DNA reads TGTGCCATCAGTGAGTCGCGGCAGCCCCAGCATTTT. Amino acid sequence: CAISESRQPQHF.

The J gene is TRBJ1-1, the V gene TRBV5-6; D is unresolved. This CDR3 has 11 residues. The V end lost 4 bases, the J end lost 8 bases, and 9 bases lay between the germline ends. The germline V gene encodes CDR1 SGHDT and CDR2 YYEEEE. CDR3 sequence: CASSLRTEAFF. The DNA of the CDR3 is TGTGCCAGCAGCCTACGGACGGAAGCTTTCTTT.

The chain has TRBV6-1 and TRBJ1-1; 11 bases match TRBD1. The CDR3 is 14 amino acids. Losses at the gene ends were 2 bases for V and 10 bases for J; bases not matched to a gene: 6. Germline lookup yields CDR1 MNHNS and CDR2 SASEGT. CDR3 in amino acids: CASSEWTGGFSAFF. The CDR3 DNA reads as TGTGCCAGCAGTGAATGGACAGGGGGCTTTTCAGCTTTCTTT.